The clone carrying this T cell receptor beta chain turned up a few times. Its specificity is unknown. This entry belongs to a study of T-cell reconstitution after alpha-beta-depleted transplantation in children. Per germline, CDR1 SNHLY and CDR2 FYNNEI. V was trimmed by 4 bases and J by 2 bases, leaving 24 bases between them. This CDR3 contains 19 residues. Unique molecular identifiers tagged the TCRbeta library. TCRdb used MiXCR to reprocess the PCR reads, holding one entry per CDR3 protein. The data contain roughly 160,000 distinct CDR3 sequences, 11% of them singletons. Study-level points and caveats: Expanded graft clones numbering several hundred reportedly gave rise to alpha-beta T cells about two months after transplant. Surviving recipient T cells and thymic progenitors underlay high day-60 TCRbeta diversity in some patients.

This sample comprised PBMCs, obtained before TCRalphabeta/CD19-depleted stem cell transplant. The clonotype comes from a boy aged 2 to 10 with acute myeloid leukemia, due to receive a stem cell transplant. The chain is built from TRBV2 and TRBJ1-5; D gene uncertain. The CDR3 sequence: CASSANPPTGMFGNQPQHF. The CDR3, as DNA: TGTGCCAGCAGTGCAAACCCCCCGACGGGGATGTTTGGCAATCAGCCCCAGCATTTT.